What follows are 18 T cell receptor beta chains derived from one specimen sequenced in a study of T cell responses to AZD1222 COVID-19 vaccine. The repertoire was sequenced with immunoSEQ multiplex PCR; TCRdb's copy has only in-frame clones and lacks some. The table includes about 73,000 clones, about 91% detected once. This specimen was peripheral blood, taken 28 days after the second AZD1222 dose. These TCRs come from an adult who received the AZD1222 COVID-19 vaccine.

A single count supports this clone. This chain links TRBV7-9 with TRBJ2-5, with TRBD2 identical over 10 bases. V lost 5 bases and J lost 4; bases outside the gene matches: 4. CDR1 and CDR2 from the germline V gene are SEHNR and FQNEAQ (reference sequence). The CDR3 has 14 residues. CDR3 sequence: CASSQRLAGETQYF. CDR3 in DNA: TGTGCCAGCAGCCAAAGACTAGCGGGAGAGACCCAGTACTTC.

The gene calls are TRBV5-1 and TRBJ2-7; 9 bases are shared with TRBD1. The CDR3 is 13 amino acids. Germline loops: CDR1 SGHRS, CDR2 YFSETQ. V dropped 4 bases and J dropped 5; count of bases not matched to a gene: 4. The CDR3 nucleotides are TGCGCCAGCAGCCCACAGGGGGCGGACGAGCAGTACTTC. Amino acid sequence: CASSPQGADEQYF. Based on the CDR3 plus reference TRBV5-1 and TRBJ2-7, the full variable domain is KAGVTQTPRYLIKTRGQQVTLSCSPISGHRSVSWYQQTPGQGLQFLFEYFSETQRNKGNFPGRFSGRQFSNSRSEMNVSTLELGDSALYLCASSPQGADEQYFGPGTRLTVT.

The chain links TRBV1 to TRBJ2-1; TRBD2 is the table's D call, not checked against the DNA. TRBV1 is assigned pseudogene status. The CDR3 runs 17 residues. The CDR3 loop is CTSSQDRNGRAYNEQFF. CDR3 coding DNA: TGCACCAGCAGCCAAGATCGGAACGGGAGGGCCTACAATGAGCAGTTCTTC.

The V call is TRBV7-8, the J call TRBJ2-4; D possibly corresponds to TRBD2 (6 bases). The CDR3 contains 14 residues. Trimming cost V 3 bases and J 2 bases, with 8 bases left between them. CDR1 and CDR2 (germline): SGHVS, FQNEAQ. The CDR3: CASSFGGTKNIQYF. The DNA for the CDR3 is TGTGCCAGCAGCTTCGGGGGAACCAAAAACATTCAGTACTTC.

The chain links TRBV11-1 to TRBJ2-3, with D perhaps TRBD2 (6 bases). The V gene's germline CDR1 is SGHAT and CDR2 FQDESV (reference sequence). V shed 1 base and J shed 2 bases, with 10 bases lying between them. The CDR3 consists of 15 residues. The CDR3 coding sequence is TGTGCCAGCAGCTTAGAGGCGGGGATCACAGATACGCAGTATTTT. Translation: CASSLEAGITDTQYF.

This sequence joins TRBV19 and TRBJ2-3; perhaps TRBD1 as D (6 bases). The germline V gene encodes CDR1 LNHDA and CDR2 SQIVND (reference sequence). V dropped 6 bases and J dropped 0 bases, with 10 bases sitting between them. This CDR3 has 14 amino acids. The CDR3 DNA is TGTGCCAGTAGACCCACAGGGAGCACAGATACGCAGTATTTT. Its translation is CASRPTGSTDTQYF.

The CDR3 nucleotides are TGTGCCAGCAGCTTGGTAGGAGGCCTCTATGGCTACACCTTC. It translates to CASSLVGGLYGYTF. The V and J genes are TRBV5-4 and TRBJ1-2; D is ambiguous. The ends were cut back, 0 bases at V and 4 bases at J, with 10 bases in the middle. CDR3 size: 14 residues. Per the germline V gene, CDR1 is SGHNT and CDR2 is YYREEE (reference sequence).

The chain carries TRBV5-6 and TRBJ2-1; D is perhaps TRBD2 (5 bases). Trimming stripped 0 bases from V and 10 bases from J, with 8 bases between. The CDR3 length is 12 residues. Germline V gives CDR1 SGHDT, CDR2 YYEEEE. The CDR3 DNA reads TGTGCCAGCAGCTTGGAGCGGTGGGAGCAGTTCTTC. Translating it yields CASSLERWEQFF.

CDR3 bases: TGTGCCAGCAGCCGACAGGGGGCGTCTAGGAACACTGAAGCTTTCTTT. Translating it yields CASSRQGASRNTEAFF. The chain recombines TRBV7-9 with TRBJ1-1, with 10 bases that match TRBD1. The CDR3 sequence is 16 residues long. Germline loops: CDR1 SEHNR, CDR2 FQNEAQ (reference sequence). The J segment lost 1 base and the V segment lost 5 bases, leaving 7 bases of the junction unmatched.

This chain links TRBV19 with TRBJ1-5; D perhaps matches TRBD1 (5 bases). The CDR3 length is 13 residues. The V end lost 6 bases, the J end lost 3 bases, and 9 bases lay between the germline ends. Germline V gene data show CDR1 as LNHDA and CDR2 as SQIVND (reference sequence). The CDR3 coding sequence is TGTGCCAGTAGCAGGGCGGTCAATCAGCCCCAGCATTTT. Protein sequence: CASSRAVNQPQHF.

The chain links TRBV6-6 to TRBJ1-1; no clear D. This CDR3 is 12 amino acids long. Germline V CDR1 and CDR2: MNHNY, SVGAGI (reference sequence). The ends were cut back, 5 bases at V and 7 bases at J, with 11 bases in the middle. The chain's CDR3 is CASSTALNEAFF. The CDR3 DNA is TGTGCCAGCAGTACGGCTTTGAATGAAGCTTTCTTT.

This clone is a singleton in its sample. As DNA, the CDR3 is TGCGCCAGCAGCGTCGGGACAGGGGGTGGCACAGATACGCAGTATTTT. Translation: CASSVGTGGGTDTQYF. This sequence joins TRBV5-1 and TRBJ2-3, with 11 bases identical to TRBD1. Losses at the gene ends were 4 bases for V and 1 base for J; bases not matched to a gene: 5. In germline, CDR1 is SGHRS, CDR2 YFSETQ. The CDR3 covers 16 residues.

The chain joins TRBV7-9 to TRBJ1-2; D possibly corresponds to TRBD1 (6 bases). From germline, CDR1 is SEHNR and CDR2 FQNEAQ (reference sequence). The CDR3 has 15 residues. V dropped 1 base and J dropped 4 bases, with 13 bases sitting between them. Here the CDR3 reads CASSLVGQGSYGYTF. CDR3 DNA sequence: TGTGCCAGCAGCTTAGTAGGGCAGGGGTCCTATGGCTACACCTTC.

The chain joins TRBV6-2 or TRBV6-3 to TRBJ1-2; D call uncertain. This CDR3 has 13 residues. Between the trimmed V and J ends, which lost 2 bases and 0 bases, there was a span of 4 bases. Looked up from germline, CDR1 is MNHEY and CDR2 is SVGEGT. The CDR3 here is CASSYLSNYGYTF. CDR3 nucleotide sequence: TGTGCCAGCAGTTACCTGTCTAACTATGGCTACACCTTC.

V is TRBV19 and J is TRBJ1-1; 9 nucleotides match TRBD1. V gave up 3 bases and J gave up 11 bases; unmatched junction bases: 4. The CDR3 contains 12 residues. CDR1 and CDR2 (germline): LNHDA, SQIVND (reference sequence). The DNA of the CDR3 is TGTGCCAGTAGTATTGGGACAGGGCCCGCTTTCTTT. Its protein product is CASSIGTGPAFF.

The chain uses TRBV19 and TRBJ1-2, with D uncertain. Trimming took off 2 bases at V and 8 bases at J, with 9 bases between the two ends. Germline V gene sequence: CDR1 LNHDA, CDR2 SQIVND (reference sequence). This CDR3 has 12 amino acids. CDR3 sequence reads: CASSIQPAGYTF. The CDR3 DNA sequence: TGTGCCAGTAGTATACAGCCGGCAGGCTACACCTTC.

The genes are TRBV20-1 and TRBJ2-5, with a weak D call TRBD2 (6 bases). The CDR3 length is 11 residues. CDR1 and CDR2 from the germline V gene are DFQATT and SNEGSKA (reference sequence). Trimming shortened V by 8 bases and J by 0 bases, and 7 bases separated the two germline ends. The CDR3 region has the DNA TGCAGTAGCGGGCACCAAGAGACCCAGTACTTC. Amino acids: CSSGHQETQYF.

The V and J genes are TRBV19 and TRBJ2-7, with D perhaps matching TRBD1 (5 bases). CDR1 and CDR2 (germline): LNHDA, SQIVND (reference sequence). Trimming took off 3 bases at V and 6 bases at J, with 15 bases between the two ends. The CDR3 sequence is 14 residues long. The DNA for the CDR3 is TGTGCCAGTAGTATGGGGCAGGGAAGTGGCGAGCAGTACGTC. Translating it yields CASSMGQGSGEQYV.